This section outlines one TCR beta chain sequence together with its context. Its antigen is not known. Construction of the TCRbeta library involved unique molecular identifiers. TCRdb used MiXCR to reprocess the PCR reads, holding one entry per CDR3 protein. The table records about 580,000 distinct CDR3 sequences, more than 20% of them present only once. The sample comes from a study of T-cell reconstitution after alpha-beta-depleted transplantation in children. V lost 7 bases and J lost 2, with 6 bases in between. Germline CDR1 MDHEN, CDR2 SYDVKM. The CDR3 has 12 amino acids. Study-wide results and limits: T-cell counts and diversity at one year post-transplant came mainly from newly produced T cells. Approximately two months post-transplant, alpha-beta T cells reportedly originated from several hundred expanded graft clones. Surviving thymic progenitors and recipient T cells were the source of high TCRbeta diversity at day 60 in some patients.

The chain links TRBV28 to TRBJ1-5; no reliable D call. This TCR was recovered from a boy under two years old who had a stem cell transplant for acute myeloid leukemia, so the T cells may come from the graft donor. Material: PBMCs, mostly from graft donor cells, obtained 360 days after TCRalphabeta/CD19-depleted stem cell transplant. CDR3 sequence reads: CASTEGNQPQHF. CDR3 nucleotides: TGTGCCAGCACCGAGGGCAATCAGCCCCAGCATTTT.